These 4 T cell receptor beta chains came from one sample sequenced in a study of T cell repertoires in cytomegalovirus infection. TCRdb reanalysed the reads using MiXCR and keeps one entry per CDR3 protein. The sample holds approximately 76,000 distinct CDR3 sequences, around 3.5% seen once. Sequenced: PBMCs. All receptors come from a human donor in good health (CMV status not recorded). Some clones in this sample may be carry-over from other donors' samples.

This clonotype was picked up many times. The CDR3 reads CASSLSAGTAPYEQYF. For the CDR3, the DNA is TGTGCCAGCAGCTTAAGTGCGGGTACGGCTCCCTACGAGCAGTACTTC. The chain is built from TRBV7-2 and TRBJ2-7, with a possible D match to TRBD2 (5 bases). The CDR3 covers 16 residues. CDR1 is SGHTA and CDR2 is FQGNSA in the germline V gene. Between the trimmed V and J ends, which lost 2 bases and 2 bases, there was a span of 16 bases.

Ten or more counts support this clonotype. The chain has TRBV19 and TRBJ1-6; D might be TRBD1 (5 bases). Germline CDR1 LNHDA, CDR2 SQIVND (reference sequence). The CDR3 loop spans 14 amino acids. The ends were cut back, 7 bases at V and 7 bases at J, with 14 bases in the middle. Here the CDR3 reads CASNYGTTNSPLHF. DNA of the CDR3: TGTGCCAGTAATTACGGGACCACCAATTCACCCCTCCACTTT. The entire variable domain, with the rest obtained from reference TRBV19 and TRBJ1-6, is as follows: DGGITQSPKYLFRKEGQNVTLSCEQNLNHDAMYWYRQDPGQGLRLIYYSQIVNDFQKGDIAEGYSVSREKKESFPLTVTSAQKNPTAFYLCASNYGTTNSPLHFGNGTRLTVT.

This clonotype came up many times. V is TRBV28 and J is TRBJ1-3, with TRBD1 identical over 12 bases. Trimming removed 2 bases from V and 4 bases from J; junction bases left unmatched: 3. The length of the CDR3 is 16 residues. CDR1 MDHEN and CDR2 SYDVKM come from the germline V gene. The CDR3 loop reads CASSLMGQGAGNTIYF. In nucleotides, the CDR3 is TGTGCCAGCAGTTTAATGGGACAGGGGGCCGGAAACACCATATATTTT.

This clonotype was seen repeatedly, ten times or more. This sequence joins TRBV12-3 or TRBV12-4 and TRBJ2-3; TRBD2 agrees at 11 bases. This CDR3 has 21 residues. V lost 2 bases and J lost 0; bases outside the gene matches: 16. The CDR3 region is CASSLPWVLAGAIPSTDTQYF. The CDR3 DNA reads TGTGCCAGCAGTTTACCTTGGGTACTAGCGGGGGCAATTCCTAGCACAGATACGCAGTATTTT.